The clone carrying this T cell receptor (beta chain) was observed a few times. The data originate from a study of blood T cell repertoires in COVID-19. Background on the study: Material from acute and convalescent COVID-19 was sourced from the United States, Italy and Spain. The analysed material was cDNA or gDNA that came from T cells, B-cell-depleted T cells, or PBMCs.

Per the original data handling: Reference gene primer amplification yielded estimated nucleated cell counts. Method: immunoSEQ multiplex PCR; TCRdb's copy keeps in-frame clones and lacks some. Clonal size and the V and J genes are those of that table, whereas D and trimming came from the DNA. The table records about 180,000 clones, about 81% of them present only once. Seattle's cohort entered during active infection and was followed longitudinally. CDR1 MRHNA and CDR2 SNTAGT come from the germline V gene. With 0 bases clipped from V and 6 bases from J, the junction kept 8 bases outside the gene matches. This CDR3 contains 16 residues.

The genes are TRBV6-4 and TRBJ2-1; 7 bases align to TRBD1. The sample taken for sequencing was peripheral blood. The receptor comes from a woman at least 80 years old with COVID-19, enrolled during active disease. The CDR3 DNA is TGTGCCAGCAGTGACTCGTTTCGACAGGGTCGCAATGAGCAGTTCTTC. The encoded protein is CASSDSFRQGRNEQFF.